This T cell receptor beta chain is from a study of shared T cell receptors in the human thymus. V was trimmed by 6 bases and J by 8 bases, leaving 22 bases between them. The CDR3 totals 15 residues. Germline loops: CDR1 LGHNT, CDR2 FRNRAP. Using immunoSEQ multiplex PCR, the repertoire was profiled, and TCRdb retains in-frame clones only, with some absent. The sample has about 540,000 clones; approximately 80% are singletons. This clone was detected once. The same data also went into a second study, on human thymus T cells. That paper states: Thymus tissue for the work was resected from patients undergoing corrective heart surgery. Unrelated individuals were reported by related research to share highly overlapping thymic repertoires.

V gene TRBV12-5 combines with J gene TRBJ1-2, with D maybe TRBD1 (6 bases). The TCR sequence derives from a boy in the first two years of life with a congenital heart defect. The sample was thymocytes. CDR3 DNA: TGTGCTAGTGGCATGACAGGTTACCCGAGGGGGGGCTACACCTTC. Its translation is CASGMTGYPRGGYTF.